Following are 24 T cell receptor beta chains from one sample sequenced in a study of human thymus T cells. Produced via immunoSEQ multiplex PCR; TCRdb's table is partial and in-frame only. Of around 120,000 clones listed, around 94% are singletons. Thymic samples were excised during corrective heart operations. The sequencing input was thymus tissue. These receptors all come from a boy younger than two with a congenital heart defect but otherwise immunologically healthy.

This clone was seen once. The chain uses TRBV4-1 and TRBJ2-1; 8 bases line up with TRBD2. The CDR3 covers 13 residues. Losses at the gene ends were 2 bases for V and 14 bases for J; bases not matched to a gene: 8. Germline CDR1 and CDR2: MGHRA and YSYEKL. Here the CDR3 DNA reads TGCGCCAGCAGCCAATTTAGCGGGGAATTGGAGTTCTTC. Protein sequence: CASSQFSGELEFF.

V gene TRBV13 combines with J gene TRBJ2-3; D ambiguous. Trimming stripped 4 bases from V and 0 bases from J, with 2 bases between. This CDR3 has 12 amino acids. Per germline, CDR1 PRHDT and CDR2 FYEKMQ (reference sequence). CDR3 sequence reads: CASSSSTDTQYF. DNA of the CDR3: TGTGCCAGCAGCTCCAGCACAGATACGCAGTATTTT.

V usage is TRBV9 and J usage is TRBJ2-5, with 11 bases lining up with TRBD2. Trimming at V came to 4 bases and at J to 1 base, leaving 6 bases not matched to a gene. The CDR3 is 16 residues long. Germline CDR1 is SGDLS and CDR2 is YYNGEE. Here the CDR3 reads CASSISGTSGQETQYF. In DNA, the CDR3 is TGTGCCAGCAGCATATCCGGGACTAGCGGCCAAGAGACCCAGTACTTC.

V and J are TRBV28 and TRBJ1-4; the D gene is possibly TRBD1 (5 bases). The CDR3 consists of 13 residues. The V gene lost 5 bases and the J gene lost 5 bases, with 9 bases spanning the gap. Looked up from germline, CDR1 is MDHEN and CDR2 is SYDVKM. The CDR3 loop is CASSPRQNEKLFF. The CDR3 DNA sequence: TGTGCCAGCAGTCCTCGACAGAATGAAAAACTGTTTTTT.

The chain uses TRBV28 and TRBJ1-5; D is possibly TRBD1 (6 bases). From germline, CDR1 is MDHEN and CDR2 SYDVKM. CDR3 size: 14 residues. V was trimmed by 5 bases and J by 2 bases, leaving 10 bases between them. The CDR3 is CASSDRGGNQPQHF. Here the CDR3 DNA reads TGTGCCAGCAGTGATAGGGGGGGCAATCAGCCCCAGCATTTT.

V gene TRBV30 combines with J gene TRBJ2-7, with D possibly matching TRBD1 (6 bases). V shed 4 bases and J shed 0 bases, with 13 bases lying between them. The CDR3 spans 14 residues. The germline CDR1 and CDR2 sequences are GTSNPN and SVGIG (reference sequence). CDR3: CAWILDRPSYEQYF. DNA of the CDR3: TGTGCCTGGATCCTCGACAGGCCCTCCTACGAGCAGTACTTC.

The rearrangement joins TRBV7-2 to TRBJ1-2, with D possibly being TRBD1 (6 bases). V lost 5 bases and J lost 4, with 29 bases in between. The CDR3 loop spans 19 amino acids. The V gene's germline CDR1 is SGHTA and CDR2 FQGNSA. Here the CDR3 reads CASSAGPGALNPSIYGYTF. The CDR3 DNA is TGTGCCAGCAGCGCCGGCCCAGGGGCCCTTAACCCTTCTATCTATGGCTACACCTTC.

This clone is a singleton in its sample. V and J are TRBV27 and TRBJ1-2; D call uncertain. Germline V gene lookup returns CDR1 MNHEY and CDR2 SMNVEV (reference sequence). V dropped 6 bases and J dropped 1 base, with 9 bases sitting between them. CDR3 length: 13 amino acids. CDR3 nucleotides: TGTGCCAGCAGGGGTGGCGATAACTATGGCTACACCTTC. This translates into CASRGGDNYGYTF.

J is TRBJ1-2 and V is TRBV5-6, with TRBD1 matching 7 bases. Germline CDR1 SGHDT, CDR2 YYEEEE. The CDR3 is 18 residues long. V lost 4 bases and J lost 3; bases outside the gene matches: 18. The CDR3 sequence is CASSHLRRGEGGYYGYTF. In DNA, the CDR3 is TGTGCCAGCAGCCACCTTCGAAGAGGGGAAGGGGGCTACTATGGCTACACCTTC.

V gene TRBV27 combines with J gene TRBJ2-7; 7 bases line up with TRBD1. The CDR3 has 15 residues. Trimming at V came to 6 bases and at J to 6 bases, leaving 14 bases not matched to a gene. CDR1 is MNHEY and CDR2 is SMNVEV in the germline V gene (reference sequence). CDR3 nucleotide sequence: TGTGCCAGCAGCCCAGATACAGGGGAATGGAGCGAGCAGTACTTC. Amino acids: CASSPDTGEWSEQYF.

The V and J genes are TRBV19 and TRBJ2-3, with TRBD2 matching 7 bases. After removal of 5 bases from V and 2 bases from J, the junction contained 19 bases not matched to a gene. The CDR3 is 19 residues long. Germline CDR1 reads LNHDA; CDR2 reads SQIVND (reference sequence). The CDR3 DNA reads TGTGCCAGTAGTGGTACGGGGAGGGACTATTCGAACCTCACAGATACGCAGTATTTT. This sequence encodes CASSGTGRDYSNLTDTQYF.

This chain joins TRBV29-1 and TRBJ1-2, with TRBD1 identical over 7 bases. The CDR3 is 15 residues long. Germline-derived CDR1 and CDR2 are SQVTM and ANQGSEA. The trim removed 4 bases at V and 6 bases at J, leaving 14 bases unmatched. CDR3 residues: CSVVTDGLQGDGYTF. The CDR3 bases are TGCAGCGTTGTAACGGACGGACTTCAGGGGGATGGCTACACCTTC.

The V call is TRBV5-1, the J call TRBJ2-2; D is possibly TRBD1 or TRBD2 (6 bases each). Germline V gene data show CDR1 as SGHRS and CDR2 as YFSETQ. The V end lost 4 bases, the J end lost 7 bases, and 23 bases lay between the germline ends. This CDR3 is 17 amino acids long. The CDR3 nucleotides read TGCGCCAGCAGCCCACGACTCCTCGGGGGCTGGGTCGGGGAGCTGTTTTTT. It codes for CASSPRLLGGWVGELFF.

The rearrangement joins TRBV4-3 to TRBJ2-1; D is unclear. This CDR3 is built from 12 residues. V was shortened by 3 bases and J by 8 bases, with 8 bases between the two germline ends. Germline V gives CDR1 LGHNA, CDR2 YSLEER. CDR3 DNA: TGCGCCAGCAGCCATAGCCCCGATGAGCAGTTCTTC. This translates into CASSHSPDEQFF.

The J gene is TRBJ1-1, the V gene TRBV5-4, with D possibly TRBD1 on 6 matching bases. V was cut by 0 bases and J by 11 bases, with 14 bases left in between. The CDR3 loop spans 13 amino acids. The germline V gene has CDR1 SGHNT and CDR2 YYREEE (reference sequence). The CDR3: CASSLEGGARAFF. CDR3 DNA: TGTGCCAGCAGCTTGGAAGGGGGGGCGCGGGCTTTCTTT. The variable domain in full, with the rest retrieved from reference TRBV5-4 and TRBJ1-1, is ETGVTQSPTHLIKTRGQQVTLRCSSQSGHNTVSWYQQALGQGPQFIFQYYREEENGRGNFPPRFSGLQFPNYSSELNVNALELDDSALYLCASSLEGGARAFFGQGTRLTVV.

J is TRBJ2-5 and V is TRBV5-6; 8 bases are a match to TRBD2. CDR3 length equals 15 residues. Germline CDR1 reads SGHDT; CDR2 reads YYEEEE. V lost 0 bases to trimming and J lost 4 bases; unmatched junction nucleotides: 5. The DNA for the CDR3 is TGTGCCAGCAGCTTGGAAATTAGCGGGGCAGAGACCCAGTACTTC. The encoded protein is CASSLEISGAETQYF.

This chain connects TRBV28 to TRBJ2-3; 13 bases fit TRBD2. Trimming took 6 bases from V and 6 from J; bases not matched to a gene: 15. The CDR3 has 18 residues. Germline V gene lookup returns CDR1 MDHEN and CDR2 SYDVKM. CDR3 amino acids: CASSQTGTSGEDGDTQYF. The CDR3, as DNA: TGTGCCAGCAGCCAGACCGGGACTAGCGGGGAAGATGGGGATACGCAGTATTTT.

V is TRBV14 and J is TRBJ1-1, with TRBD1 matching 11 bases. With V trimmed by 1 base and J by 4 bases, 2 bases remained unmatched. CDR3 length: 15 amino acids. CDR1 is SGHDN, CDR2 FVKESK, per germline. In DNA, the CDR3 is TGTGCCAGCAGCCAAGGGGACAGGGGGACCACTGAAGCTTTCTTT. This codes for CASSQGDRGTTEAFF.

The chain recombines TRBV19 with TRBJ1-2; D may be TRBD1 (6 bases). CDR1 is LNHDA and CDR2 is SQIVND in the germline V gene (reference sequence). CDR3 length equals 14 residues. Trimming stripped 8 bases from V and 4 bases from J, with 17 bases between. Here the CDR3 DNA reads TGTGCCAGTCCCCCTCTTTCGACAGGCTATGGCTACACCTTC. This sequence encodes CASPPLSTGYGYTF. The variable domain in full, completed from reference TRBV19 and TRBJ1-2, reads DGGITQSPKYLFRKEGQNVTLSCEQNLNHDAMYWYRQDPGQGLRLIYYSQIVNDFQKGDIAEGYSVSREKKESFPLTVTSAQKNPTAFYLCASPPLSTGYGYTFGSGTRLTVV.

This clone was counted once. The gene calls are TRBV19 and TRBJ1-5; 11 bases fit TRBD1. Germline loops: CDR1 LNHDA, CDR2 SQIVND (reference sequence). The CDR3 spans 14 residues. With 6 bases clipped from V and 6 bases from J, the junction kept 4 bases outside the gene matches. CDR3 sequence: CASRDRGQGQPQHF. CDR3 sequence (DNA): TGTGCCAGTAGGGACAGGGGGCAGGGTCAGCCCCAGCATTTT.

The gene calls are TRBV7-2 and TRBJ2-3, with D perhaps assigned TRBD1 or TRBD2 (7 bases each). V dropped 5 bases and J dropped 0 bases, with 18 bases sitting between them. Germline loops: CDR1 SGHTA, CDR2 FQGNSA. The CDR3 has 17 amino acids. The CDR3: CASSPREGQKSTDTQYF. In DNA form, the CDR3 reads TGTGCCAGCAGCCCGAGGGAGGGACAGAAGAGCACAGATACGCAGTATTTT.

The chain employs TRBV19 and TRBJ2-7; the D is unclear. There are 14 residues in the CDR3. V was trimmed by 1 base and J by 1 base, leaving 8 bases between them. The V gene's germline CDR1 is LNHDA and CDR2 SQIVND (reference sequence). The CDR3 protein is CASSIAPASYEQYF. The CDR3 DNA reads as TGTGCCAGTAGTATAGCGCCGGCTTCCTACGAGCAGTACTTC. Full variable domain (outside the CDR3, taken from reference TRBV19 and TRBJ2-7): DGGITQSPKYLFRKEGQNVTLSCEQNLNHDAMYWYRQDPGQGLRLIYYSQIVNDFQKGDIAEGYSVSREKKESFPLTVTSAQKNPTAFYLCASSIAPASYEQYFGPGTRLTVT.

The V call is TRBV4-1, the J call TRBJ1-4; 7 bases match TRBD1. Germline V gene sequence: CDR1 MGHRA, CDR2 YSYEKL. The length of the CDR3 is 17 residues. V lost 2 bases to trimming and J lost 2 bases; unmatched junction nucleotides: 8. DNA of the CDR3: TGCGCCAGCAGCCAATCGAGACAGGGCCATACTAATGAAAAACTGTTTTTT. This encodes CASSQSRQGHTNEKLFF.

The V call is TRBV13, the J call TRBJ2-7; maybe TRBD1 (5 bases). CDR1 is PRHDT and CDR2 is FYEKMQ in the germline V gene (reference sequence). Trimming stripped 1 base from V and 0 bases from J, with 7 bases between. This CDR3 is built from 14 residues. The CDR3 coding sequence is TGTGCCAGCAGCTTAGCAGACAGCTCCTACGAGCAGTACTTC. It specifies CASSLADSSYEQYF.